A single sample is the source of the 10 T cell receptor beta chains below, sequenced in a study of cytomegalovirus exposure and HLA in healthy donors. PCR involved 60 Vbeta and 13 Jbeta primers. Measured with immunoSEQ multiplex PCR; TCRdb has only the in-frame clones, and not every one. The top ten clones hold around 25% of a sample with tens of thousands of clones, roughly 80% of them seen once. What was sequenced was PBMCs. These receptors all stem from a woman aged 45-59 years in good health and CMV-seropositive.

The rearrangement uses TRBV19 and TRBJ1-2; TRBD1 is a possible D gene (5 bases). CDR1 LNHDA and CDR2 SQIVND come from the germline V gene (reference sequence). CDR3 length: 12 residues. V lost 5 bases and J 7 bases, leaving 11 bases between the germline ends. The CDR3 nucleotides are TGTGCCAGTAGTCTAACGGGGGGTGGCTACACCTTC. This translates into CASSLTGGGYTF.

The chain recombines TRBV19 with TRBJ2-5, with a possible D match to TRBD2 (6 bases). Per germline, CDR1 LNHDA and CDR2 SQIVND (reference sequence). The V and J ends lost 6 bases and 1 base respectively, with 12 bases between them. This CDR3 spans 14 amino acids. The CDR3 coding sequence is TGTGCCAGTAGCCTCGGGGGTTTCCAAGAGACCCAGTACTTC. Encoded protein: CASSLGGFQETQYF.

The chain combines TRBV9 with TRBJ2-1; 11 nucleotides align to TRBD2. CDR1 and CDR2 (germline): SGDLS, YYNGEE. The length of the CDR3 is 15 residues. V gave up 4 bases and J gave up 4 bases; unmatched junction bases: 4. CDR3 region: CASSMTSGTYNEQFF. The CDR3 bases are TGTGCCAGCAGCATGACTAGCGGGACTTACAATGAGCAGTTCTTC.

The V and J genes are TRBV5-1 and TRBJ2-7; D gene ambiguous. V dropped 0 bases and J dropped 3 bases, with 7 bases sitting between them. This CDR3 is 13 amino acids long. The germline CDR1 and CDR2 sequences are SGHRS and YFSETQ. Written as DNA, the CDR3 is TGCGCCAGCAGCTTGGACATTTACTACGAGCAGTACTTC. Translation: CASSLDIYYEQYF.

This chain connects TRBV4-2 to TRBJ2-1, with 7 bases that match TRBD1. CDR1 is LGHNA, CDR2 YNFKEQ, per germline. The CDR3 consists of 16 residues. Trimming cost V 0 bases and J 6 bases; bases outside gene matches: 8. Here the CDR3 DNA reads TGTGCCAGCAGCCAAGATTTAGGGGGCCGAATCAATGAGCAGTTCTTC. Protein: CASSQDLGGRINEQFF.

The chain has TRBV19 and TRBJ2-1, with TRBD2 matching over 14 bases. Germline CDR1 reads LNHDA; CDR2 reads SQIVND (reference sequence). The CDR3 runs 16 residues. The ends lost 5 bases at V and 11 bases at J; junction bases unmatched: 11. CDR3 nucleotides: TGTGCCAGTAGTCCAAGGACTAGCGGGGGGAGAGGGAAGCAGTTCTTC. Its protein is CASSPRTSGGRGKQFF.

The chain joins TRBV2 to TRBJ2-7, with 14 positions matching TRBD2. This CDR3 contains 16 residues. Germline CDR1 is SNHLY and CDR2 is FYNNEI. V lost 5 bases to trimming and J lost 7 bases; unmatched junction nucleotides: 10. CDR3 nucleotide sequence: TGTGCCAGCAGTCGCCCGACTAGCGGGAGGGCGTGGGAGCAGTACGTC. This sequence encodes CASSRPTSGRAWEQYV.

This rearrangement joins TRBV7-3 to TRBJ2-1; D not certain. The V and J ends lost 5 bases and 7 bases respectively, with 15 bases between them. The germline CDR1 and CDR2 sequences are SGHTA and FQGTGA. The CDR3 spans 14 residues. This CDR3 reads CASSLRLALNEQFF. CDR3 in DNA: TGTGCCAGCAGCCTCCGACTGGCTCTGAATGAGCAGTTCTTC.

The chain links TRBV5-8 to TRBJ1-1, with a possible D match to TRBD1 (6 bases). Germline CDR1 and CDR2: SGHTS and YDEGEE. The CDR3 consists of 17 residues. V lost 0 bases to trimming and J lost 4 bases, with 19 bases between them. The CDR3 loop reads CASSLGATGPGLTEAFF. CDR3 DNA sequence: TGTGCCAGCAGCTTGGGGGCAACAGGGCCGGGTCTCACTGAAGCTTTCTTT.

The chain carries TRBV19 and TRBJ1-2; TRBD1 aligns across 8 bases. The CDR3 has 14 amino acids. Trimming at V came to 5 bases and at J to 2 bases, leaving 4 bases not matched to a gene. Germline V gives CDR1 LNHDA, CDR2 SQIVND (reference sequence). The CDR3 sequence is CASSPRTGNYGYTF. The CDR3, as DNA: TGTGCCAGTAGTCCCCGGACAGGGAACTATGGCTACACCTTC.